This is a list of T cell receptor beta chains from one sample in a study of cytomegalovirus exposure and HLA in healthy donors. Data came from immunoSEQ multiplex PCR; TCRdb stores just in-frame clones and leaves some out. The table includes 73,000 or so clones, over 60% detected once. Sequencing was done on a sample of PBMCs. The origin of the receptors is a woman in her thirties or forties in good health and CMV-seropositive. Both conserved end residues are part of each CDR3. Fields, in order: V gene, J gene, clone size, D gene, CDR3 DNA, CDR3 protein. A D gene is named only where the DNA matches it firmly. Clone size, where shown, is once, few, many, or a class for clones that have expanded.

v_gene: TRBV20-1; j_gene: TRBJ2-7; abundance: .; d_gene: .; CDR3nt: TGCAGTGCTTGGGACTTAGTAGAGTACTTC; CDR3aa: CSAWDLVEYF
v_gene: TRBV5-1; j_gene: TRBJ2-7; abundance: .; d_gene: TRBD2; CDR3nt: TGCGCCAGCAGCTATGGGACTAGCGGGTTTTACGAGCAGTACTTC; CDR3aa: CASSYGTSGFYEQYF
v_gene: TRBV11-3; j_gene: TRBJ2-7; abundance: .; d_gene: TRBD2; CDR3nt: TGTGCCAGCAGCCGAAACAACGGGGGGACTTACGAGCAGTACTTC; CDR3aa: CASSRNNGGTYEQYF
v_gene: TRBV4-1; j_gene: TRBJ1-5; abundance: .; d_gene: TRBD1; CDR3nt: TGCGCCAGCAGCCAAGGGGGTCGGGACAGGGGGCTCACTCAGCCCCAGCATTTT; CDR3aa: CASSQGGRDRGLTQPQHF
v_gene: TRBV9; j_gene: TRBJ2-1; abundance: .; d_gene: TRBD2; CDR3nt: TGTGCCAGCAGCGTAGCCCCGACTAGCGGGAGCCGTGAGCAGTTCTTC; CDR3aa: CASSVAPTSGSREQFF
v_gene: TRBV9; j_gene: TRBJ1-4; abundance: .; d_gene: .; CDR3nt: TGTGCCAGCAGCGTAGGGGGACTGGGAACAACTAATGAAAAACTGTTTTTT; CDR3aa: CASSVGGLGTTNEKLFF
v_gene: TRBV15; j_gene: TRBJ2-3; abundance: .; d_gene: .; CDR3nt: TGTGCCACCAGCTTCCTCAGGGCGGGGAGCACAGATACGCAGTATTTT; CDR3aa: CATSFLRAGSTDTQYF
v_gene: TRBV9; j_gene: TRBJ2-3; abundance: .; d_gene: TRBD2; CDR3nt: TGTGCCAGCAGCTTCAGCGGGAAGTTGGATACGCAGTATTTT; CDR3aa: CASSFSGKLDTQYF
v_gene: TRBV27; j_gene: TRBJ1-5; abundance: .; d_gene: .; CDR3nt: TGTGCCAGCAGTTTTCGGGGGGCGCCGGGCAATCAGCCCCAGCATTTT; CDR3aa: CASSFRGAPGNQPQHF
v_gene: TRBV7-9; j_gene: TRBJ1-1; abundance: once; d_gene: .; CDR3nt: TGTGCCAGCAGCCAACAGGGCTGGAACACTGAAGCTTTCTTT; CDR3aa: CASSQQGWNTEAFF
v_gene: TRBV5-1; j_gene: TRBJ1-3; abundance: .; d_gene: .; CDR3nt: TGCGCCAGCAGCTTGGGTTCTGTCTCTGGAAACACCATATATTTT; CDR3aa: CASSLGSVSGNTIYF
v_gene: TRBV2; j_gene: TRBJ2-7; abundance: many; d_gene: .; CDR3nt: TGTGCCAGCGTGACAGGTAGCTCCTACGAGCAGTACTTC; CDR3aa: CASVTGSSYEQYF
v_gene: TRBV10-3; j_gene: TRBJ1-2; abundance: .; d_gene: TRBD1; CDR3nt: TGTGCCATCGGATCCGGACAGGGGAGCCTCTATGGCTACACCTTC; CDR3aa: CAIGSGQGSLYGYTF
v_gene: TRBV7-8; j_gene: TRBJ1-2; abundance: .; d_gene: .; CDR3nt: TGTGCCAGCAGCTCCGGGTCTGTTTATGGCTACACCTTC; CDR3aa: CASSSGSVYGYTF
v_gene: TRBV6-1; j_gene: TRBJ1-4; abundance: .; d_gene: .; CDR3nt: TGTGCCAGCAGGGACAGTTTTGAAAAACTGTTTTTT; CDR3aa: CASRDSFEKLFF